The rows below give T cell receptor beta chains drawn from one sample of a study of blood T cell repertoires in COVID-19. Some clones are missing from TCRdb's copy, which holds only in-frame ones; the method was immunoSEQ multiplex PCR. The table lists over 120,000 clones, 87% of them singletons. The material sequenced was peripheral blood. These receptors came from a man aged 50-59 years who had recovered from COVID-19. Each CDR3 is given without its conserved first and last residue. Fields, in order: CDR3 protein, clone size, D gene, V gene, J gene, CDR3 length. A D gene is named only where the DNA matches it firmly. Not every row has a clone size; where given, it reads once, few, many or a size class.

CDR3: ASSLGLAELY; size: -; D: TRBD2; V: TRBV7-9; J: TRBJ2-3; length: 10
CDR3: ASSQELAGGLEQY; size: -; D: TRBD2; V: TRBV4-3; J: TRBJ2-7; length: 13
CDR3: ASSRTSAGSYEQY; size: -; D: TRBD2; V: TRBV2; J: TRBJ2-7; length: 13
CDR3: ASSSRGGNQPQH; size: -; D: -; V: TRBV19; J: TRBJ1-5; length: 12
CDR3: ASSPDRDKYQPQH; size: few; D: TRBD1; V: TRBV19; J: TRBJ1-5; length: 13
CDR3: ASSYGTGGTEAF; size: -; D: TRBD1; V: TRBV19; J: TRBJ1-1; length: 12
CDR3: ASRTEQGGFGYT; size: once; D: -; V: TRBV9; J: TRBJ1-2; length: 12
CDR3: ASSHRTGEETQY; size: -; D: TRBD1; V: TRBV3-1/TRBV3-2; J: TRBJ2-5; length: 12
CDR3: AISESMGGGKNNEQF; size: -; D: TRBD2; V: TRBV10-3; J: TRBJ2-1; length: 15
CDR3: ASSLAGGGVSDTQY; size: -; D: TRBD1; V: TRBV5-1; J: TRBJ2-3; length: 14
CDR3: AISGQGAGTEAF; size: -; D: TRBD1; V: TRBV10-3; J: TRBJ1-1; length: 12
CDR3: ASSLRTSGRAGQY; size: -; D: TRBD2; V: TRBV5-4; J: TRBJ2-7; length: 13
CDR3: ASSSDQPQH; size: -; D: -; V: TRBV12-3/TRBV12-4; J: TRBJ1-5; length: 9
CDR3: APHGRDRATEAF; size: -; D: TRBD1; V: TRBV5-1; J: TRBJ1-1; length: 12
CDR3: ASSSPSTGNGYT; size: -; D: -; V: TRBV7-9; J: TRBJ1-2; length: 12
CDR3: ASSPRTGGFGNTIY; size: -; D: TRBD1; V: TRBV9; J: TRBJ1-3; length: 14
CDR3: ASSPGTGGYGYGYT; size: -; D: TRBD1; V: TRBV6-2/TRBV6-3; J: TRBJ1-2; length: 14
CDR3: ASSLAMGQGSGGNYGYT; size: once; D: -; V: TRBV5-4; J: TRBJ1-2; length: 17
CDR3: ASSRGQGGEQY; size: -; D: TRBD1; V: TRBV5-4; J: TRBJ2-7; length: 11
CDR3: AIRPGPEGYGYT; size: -; D: -; V: TRBV10-3; J: TRBJ1-2; length: 12
CDR3: ASSFQDRFTDTQY; size: -; D: -; V: TRBV5-1; J: TRBJ2-3; length: 13
CDR3: ASSPRRVLVVTDTQY; size: -; D: -; V: TRBV5-4; J: TRBJ2-3; length: 15
CDR3: ASSSVWDRGYGYT; size: -; D: TRBD1; V: TRBV5-4; J: TRBJ1-2; length: 13
CDR3: ASSDDRGTYNEQF; size: -; D: TRBD1; V: TRBV10-1; J: TRBJ2-1; length: 13
CDR3: ASSRKGTWSSNTIY; size: -; D: -; V: TRBV14; J: TRBJ1-3; length: 14
CDR3: AWSRAGFEKLF; size: -; D: -; V: TRBV30; J: TRBJ1-4; length: 11
CDR3: ASSYEGGKGYT; size: few; D: -; V: TRBV9; J: TRBJ1-2; length: 11
CDR3: ASSYARTAAPSPLH; size: -; D: -; V: TRBV6-6; J: TRBJ1-6; length: 14
CDR3: ASSGQSSNQPQH; size: -; D: -; V: TRBV18; J: TRBJ1-5; length: 12